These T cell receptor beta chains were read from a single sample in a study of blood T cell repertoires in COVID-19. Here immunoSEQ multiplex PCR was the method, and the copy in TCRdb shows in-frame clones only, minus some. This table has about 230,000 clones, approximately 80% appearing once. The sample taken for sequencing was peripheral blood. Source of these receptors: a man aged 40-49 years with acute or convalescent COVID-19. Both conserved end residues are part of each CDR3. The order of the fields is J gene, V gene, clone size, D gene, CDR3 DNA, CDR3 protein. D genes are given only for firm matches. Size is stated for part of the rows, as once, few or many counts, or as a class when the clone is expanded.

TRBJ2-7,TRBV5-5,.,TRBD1,TGTGCCAGCAGCTACGGACAGGGGGCCTACGAGCAGTACTTC,CASSYGQGAYEQYF
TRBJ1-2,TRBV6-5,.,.,TGTGCCAGCATTCTGGACAGAGCTAACTATGGCTACACCTTC,CASILDRANYGYTF
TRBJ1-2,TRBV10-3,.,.,TGTGCCAGCAAGCCTATGCAGGGAGGTGGCTACACCTTC,CASKPMQGGGYTF
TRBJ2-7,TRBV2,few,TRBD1,TGTGCCAGCAGCCCAGGGACAGGGAGTCTCGAGCAGTACTTC,CASSPGTGSLEQYF
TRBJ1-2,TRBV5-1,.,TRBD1,TGCGCCAGCAGCTTGGCGGGACAGCCTTACTATGGCTACACCTTC,CASSLAGQPYYGYTF
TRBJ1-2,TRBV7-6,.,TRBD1,TGTGCCAGCAGCGCCCCCGGGACAGGGAACACCTTC,CASSAPGTGNTF
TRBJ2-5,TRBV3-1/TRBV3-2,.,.,TGTGCCAGCAGCCAACCTGGGGCGGAGACCCAGTACTTC,CASSQPGAETQYF
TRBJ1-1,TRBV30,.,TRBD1,TGTGCCTGGAGCACAGGGGGCGTCACTGAAGCTTTCTTT,CAWSTGGVTEAFF
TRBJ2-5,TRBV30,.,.,TGTGCCTGGAGTAGAGGGTTGGAGACCCAGTACTTC,CAWSRGLETQYF
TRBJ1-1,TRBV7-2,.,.,TGTGCCAGCAGCTTAGCGGTGGGGAGTACTGAAGCTTTCTTT,CASSLAVGSTEAFF
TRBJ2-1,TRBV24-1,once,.,TGTGCCACCAGTGATTTGGCGGCGGGCAGGCAGTTCTTC,CATSDLAAGRQFF
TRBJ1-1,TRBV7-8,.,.,TGTGCCAGCAGCCCTGAGACAGGAGTGAACACTGAAGCTTTCTTT,CASSPETGVNTEAFF
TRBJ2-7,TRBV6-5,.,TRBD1,TGTGCCAGCAGTCCCGACAGGGCGAGGTACGAGCAGTACTTC,CASSPDRARYEQYF
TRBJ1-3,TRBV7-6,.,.,TGTGCCAGCAGCTTAGCGCAGGTGGGAGATAGTGGAAACACCATATATTTT,CASSLAQVGDSGNTIYF
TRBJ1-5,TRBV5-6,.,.,TGTGCCAGCAGCTTGGTAGGGGAACAGCCCCAGCATTTT,CASSLVGEQPQHF
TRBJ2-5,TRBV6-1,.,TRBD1,TGTGCCAGCAGTGACCCGCTGGAGACAGGGGGAGAGACCCAGTACTTC,CASSDPLETGGETQYF
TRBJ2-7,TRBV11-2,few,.,TGTGCCAGCAGCCAATCTAGAATACTCGAGCAGTACTTC,CASSQSRILEQYF
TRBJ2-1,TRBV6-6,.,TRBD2,TGTGCCAGCAGTCCCCGGACTAGCGGGAGCTCCTACAATGAGCAGTTCTTC,CASSPRTSGSSYNEQFF
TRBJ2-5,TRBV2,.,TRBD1,TGTGCCAGTAATGGACAGGGACGAGAGACCCAGTACTTC,CASNGQGRETQYF
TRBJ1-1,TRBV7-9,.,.,TGTGCCAGCAGCTTAGCGGGCCGGAACACTGAAGCTTTCTTT,CASSLAGRNTEAFF
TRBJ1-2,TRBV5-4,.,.,TGTGCCAGCAGCCTCGGCGGGGGTACTTCTAACTATGGCTACACCTTC,CASSLGGGTSNYGYTF
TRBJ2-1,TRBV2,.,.,TGTGCCAGCATGGTCGAGTCCTACAATGAGCAGTTCTTC,CASMVESYNEQFF
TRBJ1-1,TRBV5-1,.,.,TGCGCCAGCAGCTTACAACCGCTTATGAACACTGAAGCTTTCTTT,CASSLQPLMNTEAFF
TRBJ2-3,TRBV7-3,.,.,TGTGCCAGCAGCCAACCGCGGAGTACGCAGTATTTT,CASSQPRSTQYF
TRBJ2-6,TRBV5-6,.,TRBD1,TGTGCCAGCAGCTGGGACAGGGTTATATCTGGGGCCAACGTCCTGACTTTC,CASSWDRVISGANVLTF